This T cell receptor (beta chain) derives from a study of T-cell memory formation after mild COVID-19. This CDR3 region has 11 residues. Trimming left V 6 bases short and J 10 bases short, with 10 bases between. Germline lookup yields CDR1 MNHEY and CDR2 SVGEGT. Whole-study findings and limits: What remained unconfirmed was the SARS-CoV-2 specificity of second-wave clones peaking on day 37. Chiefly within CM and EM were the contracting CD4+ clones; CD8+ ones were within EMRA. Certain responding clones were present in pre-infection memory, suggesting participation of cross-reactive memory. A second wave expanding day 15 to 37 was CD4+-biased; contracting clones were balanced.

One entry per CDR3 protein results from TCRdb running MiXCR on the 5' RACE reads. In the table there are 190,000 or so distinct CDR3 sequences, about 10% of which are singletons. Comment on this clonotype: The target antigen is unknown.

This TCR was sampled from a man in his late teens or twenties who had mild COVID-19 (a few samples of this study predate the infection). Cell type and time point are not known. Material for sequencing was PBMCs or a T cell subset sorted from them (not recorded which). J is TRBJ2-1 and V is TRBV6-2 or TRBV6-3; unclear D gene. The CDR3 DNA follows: TGTGCCAGCAGCCCCCGTAGAGAGCAGTTCTTC. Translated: CASSPRREQFF.